These T cell receptor beta chains were read from a single sample in a study of T-cell memory formation after mild COVID-19. MiXCR, run by TCRdb on the 5' RACE reads, gives a single entry per CDR3 protein. The sample yields around 140,000 distinct CDR3 sequences, 20% to 25% seen once. The sample consisted of PBMCs or a T cell subset sorted from them (not recorded which). These receptors were obtained from an adult woman who had mild COVID-19 (a few samples of this study predate the infection). Cell type and time point are not known. Both conserved end residues are part of each CDR3. The order of the fields is V gene, J gene, clone size, D gene, CDR3 protein, CDR3 DNA. A D gene is named only where the DNA matches it firmly. Some rows have no size entry. The others give once, few or many, or a class for an expanded clone.

v_gene: TRBV5-5; j_gene: TRBJ2-7; abundance: .; d_gene: .; CDR3aa: CASSLDRAYYEQYF; CDR3nt: TGTGCCAGCAGCCTGGACAGAGCTTACTACGAGCAGTACTTC
v_gene: TRBV27; j_gene: TRBJ1-1; abundance: few; d_gene: .; CDR3aa: CASSLEGPATEAFF; CDR3nt: TGTGCCAGCAGTTTGGAGGGGCCAGCCACTGAAGCTTTCTTT
v_gene: TRBV7-8; j_gene: TRBJ2-7; abundance: .; d_gene: .; CDR3aa: CASSSGLIEQYF; CDR3nt: TGTGCCAGCAGCTCCGGACTAATCGAGCAGTACTTC
v_gene: TRBV4-1; j_gene: TRBJ1-2; abundance: .; d_gene: .; CDR3aa: CASSSSSIGGYTF; CDR3nt: TGCGCCAGCAGCTCAAGCAGCATTGGTGGCTACACCTTC
v_gene: TRBV3-1; j_gene: TRBJ1-4; abundance: .; d_gene: .; CDR3aa: CASSPGSIRFTTNEKLFF; CDR3nt: TGTGCCAGCAGCCCCGGGTCGATCCGGTTTACAACTAATGAAAAACTGTTTTTT
v_gene: TRBV7-9; j_gene: TRBJ2-3; abundance: .; d_gene: TRBD1; CDR3aa: CASSLAGTAPADTQYF; CDR3nt: TGTGCCAGCAGCTTAGCCGGGACAGCCCCCGCCGATACGCAGTATTTT
v_gene: TRBV4-2; j_gene: TRBJ2-7; abundance: few; d_gene: .; CDR3aa: CASSQEEGVTYEQYF; CDR3nt: TGTGCCAGCAGCCAAGAAGAGGGGGTCACCTACGAGCAGTACTTC
v_gene: TRBV20-1; j_gene: TRBJ2-7; abundance: .; d_gene: .; CDR3aa: CSARDVGSGTYEQYF; CDR3nt: TGCAGTGCTAGAGATGTGGGGTCGGGTACCTACGAGCAGTACTTC
v_gene: TRBV19; j_gene: TRBJ1-2; abundance: few; d_gene: TRBD1; CDR3aa: CASSIATGGAYGYTF; CDR3nt: TGTGCCAGTAGTATAGCTACAGGGGGAGCCTATGGCTACACCTTC
v_gene: TRBV4-1; j_gene: TRBJ1-1; abundance: .; d_gene: .; CDR3aa: CASSQYLGGTEAFF; CDR3nt: TGCGCCAGCAGCCAATACTTAGGAGGCACTGAAGCTTTCTTT
v_gene: TRBV19; j_gene: TRBJ1-4; abundance: .; d_gene: .; CDR3aa: CASSIGGQLNEKLFF; CDR3nt: TGTGCCAGTAGTATAGGAGGTCAGCTGAATGAAAAACTGTTTTTT
v_gene: TRBV20-1; j_gene: TRBJ2-7; abundance: .; d_gene: .; CDR3aa: CSARDSTGEGFYEQYF; CDR3nt: TGCAGTGCTAGAGACTCGACAGGAGAAGGCTTCTACGAGCAGTACTTC
v_gene: TRBV9; j_gene: TRBJ1-2; abundance: .; d_gene: TRBD1; CDR3aa: CASRRGGDGYTF; CDR3nt: TGTGCCAGCAGAAGAGGGGGCGATGGCTACACCTTC
v_gene: TRBV7-9; j_gene: TRBJ2-1; abundance: few; d_gene: TRBD2; CDR3aa: CASSPRTSGGNYNEQFF; CDR3nt: TGTGCCAGCAGCCCGAGGACTAGCGGGGGAAACTACAATGAGCAGTTCTTC
v_gene: TRBV10-3; j_gene: TRBJ1-1; abundance: few; d_gene: .; CDR3aa: CAISEGELNTEAFF; CDR3nt: TGTGCCATCAGTGAAGGGGAATTGAACACTGAAGCTTTCTTT
v_gene: TRBV24-1; j_gene: TRBJ2-4; abundance: few; d_gene: .; CDR3aa: CATSDPGANIQYF; CDR3nt: TGTGCCACCAGTGATCCCGGGGCAAACATTCAGTACTTC
v_gene: TRBV7-3; j_gene: TRBJ1-1; abundance: .; d_gene: TRBD1; CDR3aa: CASSLLAGGVFTEAFF; CDR3nt: TGTGCCAGCAGCTTACTCGCAGGGGGTGTTTTCACTGAAGCTTTCTTT
v_gene: TRBV5-5; j_gene: TRBJ2-1; abundance: .; d_gene: TRBD2; CDR3aa: CASTIVAGGRYNEQFF; CDR3nt: TGTGCCAGCACCATAGTAGCGGGAGGTCGGTACAATGAGCAGTTCTTC
v_gene: TRBV7-8; j_gene: TRBJ2-7; abundance: few; d_gene: .; CDR3aa: CASSASGGYEQYF; CDR3nt: TGTGCCAGCAGCGCGAGCGGTGGCTACGAGCAGTACTTC
v_gene: TRBV6-2/TRBV6-3; j_gene: TRBJ2-2; abundance: few; d_gene: TRBD2; CDR3aa: CASSYTASGSRELFF; CDR3nt: TGTGCCAGCAGTTACACTGCTAGCGGGAGTAGGGAGCTGTTTTTT
v_gene: TRBV7-8; j_gene: TRBJ1-2; abundance: .; d_gene: .; CDR3aa: CASSLPPTSNYGYTF; CDR3nt: TGTGCCAGCAGCTTACCTCCCACCTCTAACTATGGCTACACCTTC
v_gene: TRBV6-5; j_gene: TRBJ2-1; abundance: .; d_gene: TRBD2; CDR3aa: CASSYGASGTNEQFF; CDR3nt: TGTGCCAGCAGTTACGGGGCTAGCGGGACCAATGAGCAGTTCTTC
v_gene: TRBV7-2; j_gene: TRBJ2-1; abundance: .; d_gene: .; CDR3aa: CASSSPKGLAYEQFF; CDR3nt: TGTGCCAGCAGCTCCCCGAAAGGGCTAGCGTATGAGCAGTTCTTC
v_gene: TRBV6-2/TRBV6-3; j_gene: TRBJ1-1; abundance: .; d_gene: .; CDR3aa: CASSLGHHTEAFF; CDR3nt: TGTGCCAGCAGCCTGGGACACCACACTGAAGCTTTCTTT
v_gene: TRBV5-1; j_gene: TRBJ1-4; abundance: .; d_gene: TRBD1; CDR3aa: CASSLAPGEGGEKLFF; CDR3nt: TGCGCCAGCAGCTTGGCCCCGGGTGAAGGGGGCGAAAAACTGTTTTTT
v_gene: TRBV12-3/TRBV12-4; j_gene: TRBJ2-7; abundance: few; d_gene: TRBD2; CDR3aa: CASSLSGASSYEQYF; CDR3nt: TGTGCCAGCAGTCTTAGCGGGGCTAGCTCCTACGAGCAGTACTTC
v_gene: TRBV9; j_gene: TRBJ2-1; abundance: .; d_gene: TRBD2; CDR3aa: CASSVGLAGANEQFF; CDR3nt: TGTGCCAGCAGCGTGGGACTAGCGGGGGCGAATGAGCAGTTCTTC
v_gene: TRBV27; j_gene: TRBJ2-7; abundance: few; d_gene: .; CDR3aa: CASSLGPPYEQYF; CDR3nt: TGTGCCAGCAGTTTGGGACCTCCCTACGAGCAGTACTTC
v_gene: TRBV7-2; j_gene: TRBJ2-6; abundance: .; d_gene: .; CDR3aa: CASSLADWVLASGANVLTF; CDR3nt: TGTGCCAGCAGCTTAGCCGATTGGGTCCTGGCCTCTGGGGCCAACGTCCTGACTTTC
v_gene: TRBV7-9; j_gene: TRBJ1-2; abundance: few; d_gene: .; CDR3aa: CASSLATYQDTYGYTF; CDR3nt: TGTGCCAGCAGCTTAGCAACTTACCAGGACACTTATGGCTACACCTTC
v_gene: TRBV14; j_gene: TRBJ2-7; abundance: few; d_gene: .; CDR3aa: CASSQVSYEQYF; CDR3nt: TGTGCCAGCAGCCAAGTGAGCTACGAGCAGTACTTC
v_gene: TRBV7-9; j_gene: TRBJ1-2; abundance: .; d_gene: TRBD1; CDR3aa: CASSQGQGGFYGYTF; CDR3nt: TGTGCCAGCAGCCAGGGACAGGGGGGATTCTATGGCTACACCTTC
v_gene: TRBV11-2; j_gene: TRBJ2-7; abundance: few; d_gene: .; CDR3aa: CASSFDRGPYEQYF; CDR3nt: TGTGCCAGCAGCTTCGACCGGGGGCCCTACGAGCAGTACTTC
v_gene: TRBV4-1; j_gene: TRBJ1-1; abundance: few; d_gene: .; CDR3aa: CASSQTGSTEAFF; CDR3nt: TGCGCCAGCAGCCAAACAGGAAGCACTGAAGCTTTCTTT
v_gene: TRBV15; j_gene: TRBJ2-7; abundance: .; d_gene: .; CDR3aa: CATSSAGSYEQYF; CDR3nt: TGTGCCACCAGCAGCGCCGGGTCCTACGAGCAGTACTTC
v_gene: TRBV6-5; j_gene: TRBJ1-1; abundance: .; d_gene: .; CDR3aa: CASRVRTDTNTEAFF; CDR3nt: TGTGCCAGCAGGGTCCGGACAGATACTAACACTGAAGCTTTCTTT
v_gene: TRBV7-8; j_gene: TRBJ2-1; abundance: few; d_gene: .; CDR3aa: CASSLGHNEQFF; CDR3nt: TGTGCCAGCAGCTTAGGACACAATGAGCAGTTCTTC
v_gene: TRBV12-3/TRBV12-4; j_gene: TRBJ2-2; abundance: few; d_gene: TRBD2; CDR3aa: CASSPRPWERGGVTGELFF; CDR3nt: TGTGCCAGCAGTCCCCGCCCTTGGGAACGCGGGGGGGTAACCGGGGAGCTGTTTTTT
v_gene: TRBV9; j_gene: TRBJ2-1; abundance: .; d_gene: .; CDR3aa: CASSATSGTAQVEQFF; CDR3nt: TGTGCCAGCAGCGCTACCTCCGGGACGGCCCAGGTTGAGCAGTTCTTC
v_gene: TRBV29-1; j_gene: TRBJ2-1; abundance: .; d_gene: .; CDR3aa: CSDVAATAYNEQFF; CDR3nt: TGCAGCGATGTAGCGGCCACAGCCTACAATGAGCAGTTCTTC
v_gene: TRBV5-1; j_gene: TRBJ2-1; abundance: .; d_gene: .; CDR3aa: CASSLVSIDEQFF; CDR3nt: TGCGCCAGCAGCTTGGTTAGTATCGATGAGCAGTTCTTC
v_gene: TRBV12-3/TRBV12-4; j_gene: TRBJ1-1; abundance: .; d_gene: TRBD1; CDR3aa: CASSLLGQGVSEAFF; CDR3nt: TGTGCCAGCAGTTTACTGGGACAGGGAGTTTCTGAAGCTTTCTTT
v_gene: TRBV24-1; j_gene: TRBJ2-5; abundance: many; d_gene: .; CDR3aa: CATSDLVADQETLNF; CDR3nt: TGTGCCACCAGTGATTTAGTAGCGGATCAAGAGACTCTGAACTTC
v_gene: TRBV29-1; j_gene: TRBJ2-7; abundance: few; d_gene: .; CDR3aa: CSADDSYEQYF; CDR3nt: TGCAGCGCCGATGACAGTTACGAGCAGTACTTC
v_gene: TRBV12-3/TRBV12-4; j_gene: TRBJ2-7; abundance: .; d_gene: .; CDR3aa: CASGGLGEQYF; CDR3nt: TGTGCCAGCGGCGGTTTGGGGGAGCAGTACTTC
v_gene: TRBV20-1; j_gene: TRBJ2-1; abundance: .; d_gene: .; CDR3aa: CSAQGGDVYNEQFF; CDR3nt: TGCAGTGCCCAGGGGGGGGATGTGTACAATGAGCAGTTCTTC